One sample yielded the 18 T cell receptor beta chains listed below, sequenced in a study of blood T cell repertoires in COVID-19. Profiled with immunoSEQ multiplex PCR; TCRdb holds only in-frame clones, not every one. Of 50,000 to 65,000 clones listed, around four fifths are singletons. Material: peripheral blood. The receptors shown here come from a human donor in a cohort sampled during active COVID-19.

The rearrangement uses TRBV6-5 and TRBJ1-4; no firm D call. This CDR3 region has 14 residues. V lost 6 bases, J lost 11 bases, and 19 bases lay in between. Germline CDR1 is MNHEY and CDR2 is SVGAGI. Here the CDR3 reads CASRLPPTGGKLFF. Written as DNA, the CDR3 is TGTGCCAGCAGACTTCCACCGACGGGTGGGAAACTGTTTTTT.

This chain links TRBV5-1 with TRBJ1-2; TRBD1 matches at 8 bases. J was trimmed by 1 base and V by 4 bases; bases with no gene match: 6. The CDR3 totals 15 residues. Germline V gene lookup returns CDR1 SGHRS and CDR2 YFSETQ. The CDR3 is CASSEGQALNYGYTF. CDR3 sequence (DNA): TGCGCCAGCAGCGAGGGACAGGCGCTTAACTATGGCTACACCTTC.

The V call is TRBV7-9, the J call TRBJ2-1, with 7 bases matching TRBD1. Losses at the gene ends were 6 bases for V and 4 bases for J; bases not matched to a gene: 3. This CDR3 is 13 amino acids long. Germline assignment: CDR1 SEHNR and CDR2 FQNEAQ (reference sequence). The CDR3 DNA sequence: TGTGCCAGCAGGACAGGGAATTACAATGAGCAGTTCTTC. This encodes CASRTGNYNEQFF.

The chain recombines TRBV7-9 with TRBJ1-6; D is unclear. Trimming took off 0 bases at V and 6 bases at J, with 3 bases between the two ends. The CDR3 sequence is 13 residues long. The germline V gene has CDR1 SEHNR and CDR2 FQNEAQ (reference sequence). The CDR3 bases are TGTGCCAGCAGCTTAGCTCTTAATTCACCCCTCCACTTT. Translating gives CASSLALNSPLHF.

This clone was observed a handful of times. The chain combines TRBV5-1 with TRBJ1-2, with 9 bases matching TRBD1. Germline CDR1 is SGHRS and CDR2 is YFSETQ. The CDR3 contains 16 residues. V lost 0 bases to trimming and J lost 3 bases; unmatched junction nucleotides: 6. The CDR3 DNA reads as TGCGCCAGCAGCTTGGGGCAGACAGGGGGAGACTATGGCTACACCTTC. Protein: CASSLGQTGGDYGYTF.

This rearrangement joins TRBV28 to TRBJ2-7, with D possibly matching TRBD1 (6 bases). V lost 6 bases to trimming and J lost 7 bases, with 22 bases between them. Germline-derived CDR1 and CDR2 are MDHEN and SYDVKM. This CDR3 is 15 amino acids long. CDR3 in amino acids: CASRPNRKTRGEQYF. The CDR3 nucleotides are TGTGCCAGCAGGCCAAACAGGAAAACAAGGGGGGAGCAGTACTTC.

This clone was seen only a few times. This chain links TRBV5-1 with TRBJ1-3; D ambiguous. The V end lost 9 bases, the J end lost 0 bases, and 16 bases lay between the germline ends. Germline CDR1 and CDR2: SGHRS and YFSETQ. The CDR3 covers 15 residues. The CDR3: CANPAAAHSGNTIYF. The CDR3 coding sequence is TGCGCCAATCCGGCGGCGGCCCACTCTGGAAACACCATATATTTT.

The rearrangement uses TRBV6-5 and TRBJ2-1, with D perhaps TRBD2 (6 bases). The V gene lost 7 bases and the J gene lost 0 bases, with 13 bases spanning the gap. Germline loops: CDR1 MNHEY, CDR2 SVGAGI. The CDR3 spans 15 residues. The CDR3 reads CASKMGLSSYNEQFF. In DNA, the CDR3 is TGTGCCAGCAAGATGGGACTTAGCTCCTACAATGAGCAGTTCTTC.

The rearrangement joins TRBV3-1 (or the pseudogene TRBV3-2) to TRBJ2-7, with D perhaps TRBD1 (6 bases). There are 12 residues in the CDR3. Looked up from germline, CDR1 is LGHDT and CDR2 is YNNKEL (reference sequence). Trimming stripped 4 bases from V and 10 bases from J, with 14 bases between. In DNA form, the CDR3 reads TGTGCCAGCAGCCGAGGGACACGCACACAGTACTTC. This sequence encodes CASSRGTRTQYF.

This chain joins TRBV16 and TRBJ2-2; the D gene is possibly TRBD1 (6 bases). The CDR3 loop spans 15 amino acids. Germline CDR1 KGHSY, CDR2 FQNENV. V gave up 2 bases and J gave up 4 bases, with 11 bases separating them. The CDR3 sequence: CASSQRRGGTGELFF. The CDR3 coding sequence is TGTGCCAGCAGCCAACGGAGAGGGGGCACCGGGGAGCTGTTTTTT.

The rearrangement uses TRBV6-1 and TRBJ1-3; TRBD1 might be the D (5 bases). CDR1 and CDR2 (germline): MNHNS, SASEGT. The V end lost 3 bases, the J end lost 0 bases, and 12 bases lay between the germline ends. The CDR3 has 16 residues. CDR3 amino acids: CASSDLTGASGNTIYF. The CDR3 bases are TGTGCCAGCAGTGACCTTACAGGAGCCTCTGGAAACACCATATATTTT.

The chain links TRBV11-1 to TRBJ2-7; D may be TRBD2 (6 bases). Deletions cut 5 bases from V and 3 bases from J, with 14 bases between. The CDR3 is made up of 14 amino acids. Per the germline V gene, CDR1 is SGHAT and CDR2 is FQDESV (reference sequence). This chain's CDR3 is CASSPPGAFYEQYF. The CDR3 bases are TGTGCCAGCAGCCCCCCGGGAGCGTTCTACGAGCAGTACTTC.

The genes are TRBV29-1 and TRBJ2-7; D perhaps matches TRBD2 (6 bases). V dropped 5 bases and J dropped 0 bases, with 11 bases sitting between them. Germline loops: CDR1 SQVTM, CDR2 ANQGSEA. This CDR3 has 13 residues. The CDR3 spells CSVFADYSYEQYF. The CDR3 nucleotides read TGCAGCGTTTTCGCGGACTACTCCTACGAGCAGTACTTC.

V usage is TRBV12-3 or TRBV12-4 and J usage is TRBJ2-5; 7 bases fit TRBD2. There are 13 residues in the CDR3. V trimming: 9 bases; J trimming: 4 bases; junction bases outside the gene matches: 8. This chain's CDR3 is CASLTWGGETQYF. CDR3 coding DNA: TGTGCCAGTTTAACGTGGGGGGGAGAGACCCAGTACTTC.

The chain joins TRBV3-1 (or the pseudogene TRBV3-2) to TRBJ2-7, with TRBD2 matching over 14 bases. Per the germline V gene, CDR1 is LGHDT and CDR2 is YNNKEL (reference sequence). Trimming at V came to 4 bases and at J to 4 bases, leaving 3 bases not matched to a gene. The CDR3 sequence is 15 residues long. CDR3 loop: CASSPWTSGGYEQYF. The CDR3 DNA sequence: TGTGCCAGCAGCCCTTGGACTAGCGGGGGGTACGAGCAGTACTTC.

The chain couples TRBV19 to TRBJ1-5, with D unclear. This CDR3 contains 16 residues. The V gene's germline CDR1 is LNHDA and CDR2 SQIVND (reference sequence). Trimming took off 4 bases at V and 0 bases at J, with 13 bases between the two ends. The chain's CDR3 is CASSTSGPYSNQPQHF. The CDR3 DNA reads as TGTGCCAGTAGTACGTCAGGCCCTTATAGCAATCAGCCCCAGCATTTT.

The V gene is TRBV18, the J gene TRBJ2-7, with 7 bases matching TRBD1. Germline loops: CDR1 KGHSH, CDR2 LQKENI. Trimming cost V 6 bases and J 3 bases; bases outside gene matches: 2. The CDR3 has 12 residues. This CDR3 reads CASSRGIYEQYF. CDR3 nucleotides: TGTGCCAGCTCCAGGGGGATCTACGAGCAGTACTTC. The complete variable domain, with remaining parts taken from reference TRBV18 and TRBJ2-7, reads NAGVMQNPRHLVRRRGQEARLRCSPMKGHSHVYWYRQLPEEGLKFMVYLQKENIIDESGMPKERFSAEFPKEGPSILRIQQVVRGDSAAYFCASSRGIYEQYFGPGTRLTVT.

V gene TRBV6-6 combines with J gene TRBJ2-7; 8 nucleotides agree with TRBD1. The CDR3 is 15 amino acids. Germline assignment: CDR1 MNHNY and CDR2 SVGAGI (reference sequence). With V trimmed by 7 bases and J by 5 bases, 13 bases remained unmatched. The chain's CDR3 is CASTSPHRGMHEQYF. Written as DNA, the CDR3 is TGTGCCAGCACCTCACCCCACAGGGGGATGCACGAGCAGTACTTC.